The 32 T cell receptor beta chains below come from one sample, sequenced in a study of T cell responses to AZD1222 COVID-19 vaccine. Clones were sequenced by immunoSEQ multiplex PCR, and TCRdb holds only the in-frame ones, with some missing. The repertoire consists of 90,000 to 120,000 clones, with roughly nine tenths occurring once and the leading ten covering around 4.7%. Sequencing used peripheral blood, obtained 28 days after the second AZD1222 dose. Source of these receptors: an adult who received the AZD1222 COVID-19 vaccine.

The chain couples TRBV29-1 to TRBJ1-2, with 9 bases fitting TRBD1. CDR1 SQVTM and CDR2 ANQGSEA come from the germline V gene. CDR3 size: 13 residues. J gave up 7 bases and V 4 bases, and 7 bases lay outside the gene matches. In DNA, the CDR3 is TGCAGCGTTGCCCTGGGACAGGGAGGTGGCTACACCTTC. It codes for CSVALGQGGGYTF.

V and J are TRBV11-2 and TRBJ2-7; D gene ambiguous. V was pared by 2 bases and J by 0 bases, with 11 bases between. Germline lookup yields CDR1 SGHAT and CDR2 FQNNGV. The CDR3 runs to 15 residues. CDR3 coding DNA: TGTGCCAGCAGCTTAACTCCCCAGAGCTCCTACGAGCAGTACTTC. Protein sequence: CASSLTPQSSYEQYF.

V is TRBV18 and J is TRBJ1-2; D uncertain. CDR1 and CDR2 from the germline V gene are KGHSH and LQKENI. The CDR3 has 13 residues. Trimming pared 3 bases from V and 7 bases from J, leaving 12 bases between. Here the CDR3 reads CASSPSEEFGYTF. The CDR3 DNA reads TGTGCCAGCTCACCGAGCGAGGAGTTTGGCTACACCTTC.

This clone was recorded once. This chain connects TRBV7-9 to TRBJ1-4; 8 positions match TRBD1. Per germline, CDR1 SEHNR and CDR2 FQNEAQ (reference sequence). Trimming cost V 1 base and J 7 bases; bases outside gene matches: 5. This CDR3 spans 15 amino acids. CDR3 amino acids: CASSLGGTGFEKLFF. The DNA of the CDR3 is TGTGCCAGCAGCTTAGGGGGGACAGGTTTTGAAAAACTGTTTTTT.

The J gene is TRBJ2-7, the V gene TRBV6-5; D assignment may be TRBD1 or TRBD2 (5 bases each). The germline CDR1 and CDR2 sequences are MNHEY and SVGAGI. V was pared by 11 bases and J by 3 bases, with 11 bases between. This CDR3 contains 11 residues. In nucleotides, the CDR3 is TGTGCCCTCCGGGGCAGCTACGAGCAGTACTTC. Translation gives CALRGSYEQYF.

This CDR3 is CAWSVQVGTEAFF. CDR3 DNA sequence: TGTGCCTGGAGTGTGCAGGTGGGCACTGAAGCTTTCTTT. J is TRBJ1-1 and V is TRBV30; D remains unclear. Germline-derived CDR1 and CDR2 are GTSNPN and SVGIG (reference sequence). Trimming took off 0 bases at V and 4 bases at J, with 9 bases between the two ends. The CDR3 totals 13 residues.

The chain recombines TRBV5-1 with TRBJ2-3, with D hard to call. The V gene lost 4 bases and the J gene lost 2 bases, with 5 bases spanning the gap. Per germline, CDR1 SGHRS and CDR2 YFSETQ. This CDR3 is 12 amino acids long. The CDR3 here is CASSLDTDTQYF. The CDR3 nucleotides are TGCGCCAGCAGCCTGGACACAGATACGCAGTATTTT.

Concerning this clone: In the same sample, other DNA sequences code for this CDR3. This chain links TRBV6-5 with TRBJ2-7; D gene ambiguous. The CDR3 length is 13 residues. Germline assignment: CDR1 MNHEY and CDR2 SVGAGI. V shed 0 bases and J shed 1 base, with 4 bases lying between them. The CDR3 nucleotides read TGTGCCAGCAGTTACTCTGGATCCTACGAGCAGTACTTC. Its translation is CASSYSGSYEQYF.

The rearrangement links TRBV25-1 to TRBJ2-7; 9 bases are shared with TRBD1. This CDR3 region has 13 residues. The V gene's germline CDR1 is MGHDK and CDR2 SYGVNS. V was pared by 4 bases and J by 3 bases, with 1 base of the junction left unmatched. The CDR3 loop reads CASSVGQGYEQYF. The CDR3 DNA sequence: TGTGCCAGCAGTGTGGGACAGGGCTACGAGCAGTACTTC.

The CDR3 DNA follows: TGTGCCAGCAGCCAAGTTGGGACAGCGGCTGGCTACACCTTC. This gives the protein CASSQVGTAAGYTF. This chain connects TRBV3-1 (or the pseudogene TRBV3-2) to TRBJ1-2, with TRBD1 identical over 7 bases. The CDR3 has 14 amino acids. V was clipped by 1 base and J by 7 bases; unmatched bases: 6. Germline CDR1 is LGHDT and CDR2 is YNNKEL (reference sequence).

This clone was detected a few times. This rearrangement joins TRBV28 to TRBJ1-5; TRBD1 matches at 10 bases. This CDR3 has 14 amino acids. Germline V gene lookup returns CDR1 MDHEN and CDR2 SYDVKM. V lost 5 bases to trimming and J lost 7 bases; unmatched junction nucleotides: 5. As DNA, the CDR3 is TGTGCCAGCAGTCCCGGGACAGGGGACCAGCCCCAGCATTTT. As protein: CASSPGTGDQPQHF.

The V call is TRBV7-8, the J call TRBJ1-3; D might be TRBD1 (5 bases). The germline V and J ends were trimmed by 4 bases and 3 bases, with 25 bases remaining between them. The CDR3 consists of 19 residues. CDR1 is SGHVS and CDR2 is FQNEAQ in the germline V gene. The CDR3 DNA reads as TGTGCCAGCAGCTCCCCCCCGGGGGACGGCGACTTTATTGGAAACACCATATATTTT. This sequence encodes CASSSPPGDGDFIGNTIYF.

CDR3 sequence: CASSPVRPNTEAFF. The CDR3 DNA reads TGTGCCAGCAGCCCCGTGAGGCCGAACACTGAAGCTTTCTTT. The chain has TRBV4-2 and TRBJ1-1; D unclear. CDR3 length: 14 amino acids. The germline V and J ends were trimmed by 4 bases and 1 base, with 10 bases remaining between them. CDR1 and CDR2 from the germline V gene are LGHNA and YNFKEQ.

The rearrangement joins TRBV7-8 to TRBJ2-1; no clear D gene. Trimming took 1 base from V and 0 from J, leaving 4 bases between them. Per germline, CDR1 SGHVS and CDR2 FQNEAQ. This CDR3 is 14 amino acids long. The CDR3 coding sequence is TGTGCCAGCAGCTTAGGGAGCTCCTACAATGAGCAGTTCTTC. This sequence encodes CASSLGSSYNEQFF.

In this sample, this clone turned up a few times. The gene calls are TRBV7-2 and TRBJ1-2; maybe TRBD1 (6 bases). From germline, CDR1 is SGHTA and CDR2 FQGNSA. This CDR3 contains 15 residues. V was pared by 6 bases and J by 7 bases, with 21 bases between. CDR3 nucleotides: TGTGCCAGCAGTCCTTTTGGGGGCCTTGAGGGTGGCTACACCTTC. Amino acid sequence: CASSPFGGLEGGYTF.

The CDR3 sequence is CASSAILGGARTEAFF. For the CDR3, the DNA is TGTGCCAGCAGTGCAATTCTAGGGGGCGCGAGGACTGAAGCTTTCTTT. The rearrangement joins TRBV27 to TRBJ1-1, with TRBD1 matching 7 bases. Trimming took 5 bases from V and 5 from J; bases not matched to a gene: 14. Per the germline V gene, CDR1 is MNHEY and CDR2 is SMNVEV (reference sequence). The CDR3 extends over 16 amino acids.

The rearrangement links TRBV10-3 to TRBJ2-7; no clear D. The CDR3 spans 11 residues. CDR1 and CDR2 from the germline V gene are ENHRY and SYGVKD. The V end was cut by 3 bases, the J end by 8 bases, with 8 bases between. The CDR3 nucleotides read TGTGCCATCAGTGAAGGTAAACAGCAGTACTTC. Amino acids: CAISEGKQQYF.

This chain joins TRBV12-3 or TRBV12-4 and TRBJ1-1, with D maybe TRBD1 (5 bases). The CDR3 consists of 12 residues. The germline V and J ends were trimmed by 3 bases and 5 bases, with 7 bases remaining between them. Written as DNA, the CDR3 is TGTGCCAGCAGTTTTGGGGGTACTGAAGCTTTCTTT. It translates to CASSFGGTEAFF.

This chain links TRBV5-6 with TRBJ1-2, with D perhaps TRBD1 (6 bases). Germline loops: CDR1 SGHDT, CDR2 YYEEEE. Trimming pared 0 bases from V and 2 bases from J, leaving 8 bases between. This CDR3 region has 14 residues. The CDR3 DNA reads TGTGCCAGCAGCTTGGCCGGACAGAACTATGGCTACACCTTC. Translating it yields CASSLAGQNYGYTF.

CDR3: CATHLGTGSHEQYF. CDR3 bases: TGTGCCACCCACCTCGGGACAGGGTCCCACGAGCAGTACTTC. This chain uses TRBV19 with TRBJ2-7, with 9 bases aligning to TRBD1. The CDR3 extends over 14 amino acids. CDR1 LNHDA and CDR2 SQIVND come from the germline V gene (reference sequence). The ends lost 10 bases at V and 5 bases at J; junction bases unmatched: 12.

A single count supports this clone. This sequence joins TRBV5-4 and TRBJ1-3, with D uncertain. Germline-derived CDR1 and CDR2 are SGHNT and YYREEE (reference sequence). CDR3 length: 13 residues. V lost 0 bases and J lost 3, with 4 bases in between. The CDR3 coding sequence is TGTGCCAGCAGCTTGGCGGGTGGAAACACCATATATTTT. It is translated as CASSLAGGNTIYF.

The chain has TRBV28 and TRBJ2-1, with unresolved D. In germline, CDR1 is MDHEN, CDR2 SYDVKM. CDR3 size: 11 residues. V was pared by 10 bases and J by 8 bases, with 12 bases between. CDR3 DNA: TGTGCCACCCGCACGTGGGATGAGCAGTTCTTC. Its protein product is CATRTWDEQFF.

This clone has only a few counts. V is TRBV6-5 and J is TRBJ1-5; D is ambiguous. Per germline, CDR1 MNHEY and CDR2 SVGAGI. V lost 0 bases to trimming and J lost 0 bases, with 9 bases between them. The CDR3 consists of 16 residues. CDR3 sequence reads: CASSYSLAVSNQPQHF. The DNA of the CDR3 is TGTGCCAGCAGTTACTCGTTAGCTGTTAGCAATCAGCCCCAGCATTTT.

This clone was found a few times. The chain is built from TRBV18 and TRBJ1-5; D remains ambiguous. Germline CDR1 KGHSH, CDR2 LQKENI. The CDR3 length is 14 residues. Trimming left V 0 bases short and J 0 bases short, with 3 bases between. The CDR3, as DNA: TGTGCCAGCTCACCACCTTATAGCAATCAGCCCCAGCATTTT. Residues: CASSPPYSNQPQHF.

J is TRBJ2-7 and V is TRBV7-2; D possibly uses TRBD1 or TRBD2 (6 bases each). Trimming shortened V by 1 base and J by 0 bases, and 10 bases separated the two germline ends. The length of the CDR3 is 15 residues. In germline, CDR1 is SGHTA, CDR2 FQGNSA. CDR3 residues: CASSLGGASSYEQYF. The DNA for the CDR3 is TGTGCCAGCAGCTTAGGGGGGGCCTCCTCCTACGAGCAGTACTTC.

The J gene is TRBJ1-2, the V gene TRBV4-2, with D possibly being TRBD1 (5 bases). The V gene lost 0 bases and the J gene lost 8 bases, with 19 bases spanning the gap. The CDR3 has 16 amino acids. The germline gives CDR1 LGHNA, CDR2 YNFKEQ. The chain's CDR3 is CASSQDLPQGGIGYTF. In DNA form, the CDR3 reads TGTGCCAGCAGCCAAGATCTTCCCCAGGGAGGTATAGGCTACACCTTC.

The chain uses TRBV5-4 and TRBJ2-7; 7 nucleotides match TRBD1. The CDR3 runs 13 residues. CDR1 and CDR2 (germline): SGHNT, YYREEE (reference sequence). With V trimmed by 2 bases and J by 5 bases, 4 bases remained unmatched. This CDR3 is CASSFDRAHEQYF. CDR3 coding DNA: TGTGCCAGCAGCTTTGACAGGGCCCACGAGCAGTACTTC.

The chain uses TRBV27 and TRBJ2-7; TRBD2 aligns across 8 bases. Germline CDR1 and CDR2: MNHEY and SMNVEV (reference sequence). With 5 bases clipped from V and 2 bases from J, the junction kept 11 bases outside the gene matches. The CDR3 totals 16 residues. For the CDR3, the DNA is TGTGCCAGCAGTCCGCTGAGTAGCGGGGTTACCTACGAGCAGTACTTC. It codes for CASSPLSSGVTYEQYF.

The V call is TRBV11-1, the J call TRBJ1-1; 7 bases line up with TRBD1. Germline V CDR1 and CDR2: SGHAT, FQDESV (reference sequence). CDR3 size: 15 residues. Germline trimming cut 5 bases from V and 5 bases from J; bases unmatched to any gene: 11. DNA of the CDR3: TGTGCCAGCAGCCTGGGATTACAGGGGAGGACTGAAGCTTTCTTT. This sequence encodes CASSLGLQGRTEAFF.

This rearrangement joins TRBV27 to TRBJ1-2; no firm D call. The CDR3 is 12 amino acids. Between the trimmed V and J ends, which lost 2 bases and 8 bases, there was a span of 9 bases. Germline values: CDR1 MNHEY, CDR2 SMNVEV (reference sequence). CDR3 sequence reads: CASSLPSRGYTF. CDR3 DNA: TGTGCCAGCAGTTTACCCTCGCGCGGCTACACCTTC.

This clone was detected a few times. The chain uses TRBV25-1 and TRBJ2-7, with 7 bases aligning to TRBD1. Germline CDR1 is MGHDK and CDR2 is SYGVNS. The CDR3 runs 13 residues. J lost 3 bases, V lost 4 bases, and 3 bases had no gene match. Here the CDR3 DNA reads TGTGCCAGCAGTGTGGCAGGGGGCTACGAGCAGTACTTC. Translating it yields CASSVAGGYEQYF.

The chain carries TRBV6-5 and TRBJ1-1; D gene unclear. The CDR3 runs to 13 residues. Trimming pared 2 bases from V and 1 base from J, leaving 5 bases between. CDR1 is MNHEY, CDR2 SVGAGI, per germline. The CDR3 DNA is TGTGCCAGCAGTTACGGGGAGAACACTGAAGCTTTCTTT. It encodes CASSYGENTEAFF.